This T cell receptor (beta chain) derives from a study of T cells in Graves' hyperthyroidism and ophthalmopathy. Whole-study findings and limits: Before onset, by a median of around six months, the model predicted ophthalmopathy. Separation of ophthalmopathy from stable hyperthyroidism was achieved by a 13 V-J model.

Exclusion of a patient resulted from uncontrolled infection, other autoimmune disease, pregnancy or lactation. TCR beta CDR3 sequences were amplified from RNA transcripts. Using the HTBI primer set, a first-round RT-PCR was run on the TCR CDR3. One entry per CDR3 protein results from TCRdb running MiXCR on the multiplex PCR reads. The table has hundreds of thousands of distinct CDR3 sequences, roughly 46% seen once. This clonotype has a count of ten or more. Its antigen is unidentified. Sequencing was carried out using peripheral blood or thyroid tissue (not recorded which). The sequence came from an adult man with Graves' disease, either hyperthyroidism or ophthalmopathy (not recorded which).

For the CDR3, the DNA is TGTGCCAGTAGTGCAGGACTGGGTGGGGCCAACGTCCTGACTTTC. This encodes CASSAGLGGANVLTF. The V and J genes are TRBV19 and TRBJ2-6; weak D call: TRBD2 (5 bases). Germline loops: CDR1 LNHDA, CDR2 SQIVND (reference sequence). CDR3 length: 15 residues. Trimming took 5 bases from V and 3 from J, leaving 11 bases between them.